A single sample is the source of the 29 T cell receptor beta chains below, sequenced in a study of cytomegalovirus exposure and HLA in healthy donors. Vbeta (60) and Jbeta (13) primers were used in the PCR. TCRdb's table, derived via immunoSEQ multiplex PCR, lists solely in-frame clones and lacks some. The top ten clones hold about 2.6% of a sample with fewer than 200,000 clones, 77% of them seen once. Sequenced material: PBMCs. These receptors came from a woman aged 40 to 55 in good health and CMV-seropositive.

The rearrangement uses TRBV5-5 and TRBJ1-5; tentative D call: TRBD1 (6 bases). The germline V and J ends were trimmed by 2 bases and 6 bases, with 12 bases remaining between them. This CDR3 region has 14 residues. Germline CDR1 reads SGHKS; CDR2 reads YYEKEE (reference sequence). The CDR3 here is CASSLQGTTQPQHF. The CDR3 DNA reads TGTGCCAGCAGCTTACAGGGAACGACTCAGCCCCAGCATTTT.

This clone was seen only once. This chain uses TRBV6-1 with TRBJ1-1; the D gene is possibly TRBD1 (5 bases). The CDR3 consists of 13 residues. V shed 10 bases and J shed 3 bases, with 15 bases lying between them. Germline loops: CDR1 MNHNS, CDR2 SASEGT. The DNA for the CDR3 is TGTGCCAATTTGGCAGGGCCCTACACTGAAGCTTTCTTT. Amino acid sequence: CANLAGPYTEAFF.

The V gene is TRBV7-2, the J gene TRBJ2-2; possible D gene TRBD2, 6 bases. The germline V gene has CDR1 SGHTA and CDR2 FQGNSA. V gave up 4 bases and J gave up 1 base, with 10 bases separating them. The CDR3 spans 15 residues. CDR3 nucleotides: TGTGCCAGCAGCTCGCGTAGCGGGAACACCGGGGAGCTGTTTTTT. This codes for CASSSRSGNTGELFF.

J is TRBJ2-2 and V is TRBV9; 8 nucleotides agree with TRBD2. The CDR3 is 15 residues long. Germline V CDR1 and CDR2: SGDLS, YYNGEE. J lost 3 bases, V lost 0 bases, and 1 base had no gene match. The CDR3 coding sequence is TGTGCCAGCAGCGTAGACGGGAGGGACACCGGGGAGCTGTTTTTT. This encodes CASSVDGRDTGELFF.

The J gene is TRBJ1-1, the V gene TRBV6-6, with 9 bases fitting TRBD1. The V gene's germline CDR1 is MNHNY and CDR2 SVGAGI (reference sequence). Trimming at V came to 4 bases and at J to 7 bases, leaving 10 bases not matched to a gene. The CDR3 extends over 15 amino acids. The CDR3 loop reads CASSSQTGGVGEAFF. CDR3 coding DNA: TGTGCCAGCAGTTCTCAGACAGGGGGAGTCGGTGAAGCTTTCTTT.

On this clone: The identical CDR3 is also encoded by other nucleotide sequences in the sample. V and J are TRBV19 and TRBJ2-7, with a possible D match to TRBD1 (6 bases). Deletions cut 3 bases from V and 0 bases from J, with 9 bases between. Germline V CDR1 and CDR2: LNHDA, SQIVND (reference sequence). CDR3 length equals 14 residues. CDR3 loop: CASSMTGASYEQYF. DNA of the CDR3: TGTGCCAGTAGTATGACAGGCGCCTCCTACGAGCAGTACTTC.

CDR3 DNA: TGTGCCAGCAGCCCCCTAGCGGGAAGCGGGTCCAATGAGCAGTTCTTC. Amino acids: CASSPLAGSGSNEQFF. This chain joins TRBV7-2 and TRBJ2-1; 9 bases match TRBD2. The germline V gene encodes CDR1 SGHTA and CDR2 FQGNSA. The CDR3 consists of 16 residues. V lost 5 bases to trimming and J lost 6 bases; unmatched junction nucleotides: 11. The whole variable domain, remainder taken from reference TRBV7-2 and TRBJ2-1, is GAGVSQSPSNKVTEKGKDVELRCDPISGHTALYWYRQSLGQGLEFLIYFQGNSAPDKSGLPSDRFSAERTGGSVSTLTIQRTQQEDSAVYLCASSPLAGSGSNEQFFGPGTRLTVL.

The chain combines TRBV18 with TRBJ1-1; 8 bases agree with TRBD1. The CDR3 covers 17 residues. The V gene end was trimmed by 8 bases and the J gene end by 0 bases; junction bases not matched to a gene: 14. The germline gives CDR1 KGHSH, CDR2 LQKENI. The CDR3: CASTPSGGFLMNTEAFF. The CDR3 region has the DNA TGTGCCAGCACCCCCTCAGGGGGCTTCCTCATGAACACTGAAGCTTTCTTT.

Regarding this clone: The sample contains more than one DNA sequence encoding this CDR3. The V and J genes are TRBV28 and TRBJ1-4; no definite D call. V was clipped by 1 base and J by 0 bases, with 6 bases between them. The CDR3 contains 15 residues. CDR1 and CDR2 from the germline V gene are MDHEN and SYDVKM. DNA of the CDR3: TGTGCCAGCAGTTTATCGGGAGCAACTAATGAAAAACTGTTTTTT. This encodes CASSLSGATNEKLFF.

The chain joins TRBV7-9 to TRBJ2-3; 10 bases match TRBD2. V trimming: 4 bases; J trimming: 5 bases; junction bases outside the gene matches: 6. Germline CDR1 and CDR2: SEHNR and FQNEAQ (reference sequence). The CDR3 contains 15 residues. In DNA, the CDR3 is TGTGCCAGCAGCTACCCGAGCGGGGGGGTAGATACGCAGTATTTT. Translated, it gives CASSYPSGGVDTQYF.

V is TRBV28 and J is TRBJ2-7; 7 bases fit TRBD1. Trimming cost V 3 bases and J 5 bases; bases outside gene matches: 10. The germline V gene has CDR1 MDHEN and CDR2 SYDVKM. The CDR3 spans 15 residues. The CDR3: CASSFSDRKTHEQYF. CDR3 DNA sequence: TGTGCCAGCAGTTTTTCGGACAGGAAAACCCACGAGCAGTACTTC.

V is TRBV11-3 and J is TRBJ2-5; 9 bases match TRBD1. The J call could be wrong; TRBJ2-7 is a better fit for the DNA end. The CDR3 contains 15 residues. The germline V gene encodes CDR1 SGHNT and CDR2 YENEEA. The CDR3 DNA reads as TGTGCCAGCAGCTCCGAGACAGGGGGGACCTACGAGCAGTACTTC. Translating gives CASSSETGGTYEQYF.

The rearrangement joins TRBV7-9 to TRBJ2-7, with D perhaps matching TRBD2 (6 bases). Germline lookup yields CDR1 SEHNR and CDR2 FQNEAQ (reference sequence). V shed 1 base and J shed 3 bases, with 10 bases lying between them. This CDR3 contains 14 residues. The DNA of the CDR3 is TGTGCCAGCAGCTTAGGAGGCGGGAACTACGAGCAGTACTTC. Protein sequence: CASSLGGGNYEQYF.

V and J are TRBV4-1 and TRBJ2-1; perhaps TRBD1 as D (5 bases). Trimming left V 0 bases short and J 13 bases short, with 10 bases between. The CDR3 contains 12 residues. Germline V lookup: CDR1 MGHRA, CDR2 YSYEKL. CDR3 sequence (DNA): TGCGCCAGCAGCCAAGATAGCAGGGAACAGTTCTTC. It specifies CASSQDSREQFF.

The chain employs TRBV5-6 and TRBJ1-5, with 7 bases that match TRBD1. V trimming: 3 bases; J trimming: 4 bases; junction bases outside the gene matches: 7. Germline V gene sequence: CDR1 SGHDT, CDR2 YYEEEE. This CDR3 comprises 15 residues. CDR3: CASSSWDRANQPQHF. The CDR3 bases are TGTGCCAGCAGCTCCTGGGACAGAGCAAATCAGCCCCAGCATTTT.

The J gene is TRBJ2-3, the V gene TRBV28; 12 positions match TRBD2. V gave up 5 bases and J gave up 2 bases; unmatched junction bases: 5. Per the germline V gene, CDR1 is MDHEN and CDR2 is SYDVKM. The CDR3 has 16 residues. The CDR3 sequence is CASSRLAGEPTDTQYF. CDR3 nucleotides: TGTGCCAGCAGTCGACTAGCGGGGGAGCCCACAGATACGCAGTATTTT.

The chain couples TRBV9 to TRBJ2-6; no clear D gene. CDR3 length: 16 amino acids. Germline V gene lookup returns CDR1 SGDLS and CDR2 YYNGEE. Trimming took 4 bases from V and 1 from J, leaving 12 bases between them. CDR3 DNA sequence: TGTGCCAGCAGCCGTTCAACTCATTCTGGGGCCAACGTCCTGACTTTC. The encoded protein is CASSRSTHSGANVLTF. Full variable domain (missing parts from reference TRBV9 and TRBJ2-6): DSGVTQTPKHLITATGQRVTLRCSPRSGDLSVYWYQQSLDQGLQFLIQYYNGEERAKGNILERFSAQQFPDLHSELNLSSLELGDSALYFCASSRSTHSGANVLTFGAGSRLTVL.

Notes on this clone: The same CDR3 is also encoded by other DNA sequences in this sample. This sequence joins TRBV5-1 and TRBJ2-5; 7 nucleotides match TRBD1. The germline gives CDR1 SGHRS, CDR2 YFSETQ. This CDR3 spans 14 amino acids. V lost 4 bases to trimming and J lost 1 base; unmatched junction nucleotides: 4. CDR3 in DNA: TGCGCCAGCAGCAAGGGACAGACCCAAGAGACCCAGTACTTC. Its protein is CASSKGQTQETQYF.

J is TRBJ1-2 and V is TRBV27; unclear D gene. Trimming removed 6 bases from V and 2 bases from J, with 22 bases in between. The CDR3 sequence is 17 residues long. The germline V gene has CDR1 MNHEY and CDR2 SMNVEV (reference sequence). The CDR3 is CASRRLSDTWTNYGYTF. CDR3 nucleotide sequence: TGTGCCAGCAGGAGACTATCCGACACATGGACGAACTATGGCTACACCTTC.

The V call is TRBV5-6, the J call TRBJ2-1, with TRBD1 matching 7 bases. V gave up 5 bases and J gave up 6 bases; unmatched junction bases: 5. The CDR3 runs to 13 residues. The germline V gene encodes CDR1 SGHDT and CDR2 YYEEEE. CDR3 nucleotide sequence: TGTGCCAGCAGAAGCTCAGGGGGCAATGAGCAGTTCTTC. It encodes CASRSSGGNEQFF.

This clone was counted only a few times. The rearrangement joins TRBV6-1 to TRBJ2-2; no clear D. Germline V CDR1 and CDR2: MNHNS, SASEGT. The V and J ends lost 5 bases and 0 bases respectively, with 7 bases between them. This CDR3 has 14 amino acids. The CDR3 region is CASSKLTNTGELFF. In nucleotides, the CDR3 is TGTGCCAGCAGTAAGCTCACGAACACCGGGGAGCTGTTTTTT.

The table lists this clone with a few counts. The rearrangement links TRBV6-5 to TRBJ2-2; a weak D match, TRBD1 (5 bases). Germline loops: CDR1 MNHEY, CDR2 SVGAGI. CDR3 size: 14 residues. Trimming took 6 bases from V and 1 from J, leaving 9 bases between them. The CDR3 loop reads CASSRTRNTGELFF. The CDR3 DNA is TGTGCCAGCAGCCGGACAAGGAACACCGGGGAGCTGTTTTTT.

The chain couples TRBV25-1 to TRBJ2-7; perhaps TRBD2 as D (7 bases). This CDR3 has 15 residues. Germline CDR1 and CDR2: MGHDK and SYGVNS. The V end lost 6 bases, the J end lost 5 bases, and 20 bases lay between the germline ends. CDR3 residues: CASRLKGGASDEQYF. As DNA, the CDR3 is TGTGCCAGCAGGCTAAAAGGGGGGGCTAGCGACGAGCAGTACTTC.

This clone was detected once. CDR3 nucleotide sequence: TGTGCCAGCCGGACAGGGAGTCGGGGAAACACCATATATTTT. Its translation is CASRTGSRGNTIYF. The chain joins TRBV6-5 to TRBJ1-3; 8 bases agree with TRBD1. This CDR3 comprises 14 residues. Germline V gene data show CDR1 as MNHEY and CDR2 as SVGAGI. With V trimmed by 8 bases and J by 4 bases, 7 bases remained unmatched.

This chain links TRBV6-6 with TRBJ2-7, with D possibly TRBD2 on 6 matching bases. Trimming removed 5 bases at V and 1 base at J, with 12 bases between. The germline CDR1 and CDR2 sequences are MNHNY and SVGAGI (reference sequence). The CDR3 contains 14 residues. CDR3 coding DNA: TGTGCCAGCAGTCCGGGACTTCCATCCTACGAGCAGTACTTC. This translates into CASSPGLPSYEQYF.

The gene calls are TRBV7-2 and TRBJ1-1, with 7 bases identical to TRBD1. The ends lost 6 bases at V and 2 bases at J; junction bases unmatched: 6. The CDR3 loop spans 14 amino acids. Germline CDR1 and CDR2: SGHTA and FQGNSA. CDR3 residues: CASRRDRINTEAFF. The CDR3, as DNA: TGTGCCAGCAGGCGGGACAGAATTAACACTGAAGCTTTCTTT.

V and J are TRBV4-3 and TRBJ2-1, with TRBD2 identical over 11 bases. Germline lookup yields CDR1 LGHNA and CDR2 YSLEER. V dropped 8 bases and J dropped 8; count of bases not matched to a gene: 8. The CDR3 is 14 amino acids. This CDR3 reads CASATSGGRDEQFF. The CDR3 nucleotides read TGCGCCAGCGCAACTAGCGGGGGCCGCGATGAGCAGTTCTTC.

V usage is TRBV11-3 and J usage is TRBJ2-1; 16 bases agree with TRBD2. Germline CDR1 SGHNT, CDR2 YENEEA. This CDR3 region has 17 residues. With V trimmed by 4 bases and J by 5 bases, 5 bases remained unmatched. CDR3 amino acids: CASSYGTSGRVDNEQFF. CDR3 nucleotides: TGTGCCAGCAGCTACGGGACTAGCGGGAGGGTTGACAATGAGCAGTTCTTC.

The genes are TRBV10-3 and TRBJ2-1; D possibly corresponds to TRBD2 (6 bases). CDR3 length: 15 residues. CDR1 is ENHRY, CDR2 SYGVKD, per germline. Trimming removed 4 bases at V and 4 bases at J, with 14 bases between. Written as DNA, the CDR3 is TGTGCCATCAGTGTCGGGGGAGGCACATACAATGAGCAGTTCTTC. This codes for CAISVGGGTYNEQFF.